This TCR beta chain was sequenced during a study of T cell changes during pregnancy in multiple sclerosis. Generated by immunoSEQ multiplex PCR, the TCRdb table keeps only in-frame clones and is missing some. This sample carries some 87,000 clones, around 94% of them seen once, and the ten largest clones take approximately 0.2%. This CDR3 region has 14 residues. The V gene lost 6 bases and the J gene lost 2 bases, with 13 bases spanning the gap. The V gene's germline CDR1 is MNHEY and CDR2 SMNVEV (reference sequence). The sequencing here drew on CD4+ T cells from peripheral blood mononuclear cells, taken before pregnancy. The clonotype originates from a female donor with multiple sclerosis, enrolled in a pregnancy study. V usage is TRBV27 and J usage is TRBJ1-2; perhaps TRBD1 as D (5 bases). The CDR3 bases are TGTGCCAGCAGGCGGGGCGGAGGGAACTATGGCTACACCTTC. Encoded protein: CASRRGGGNYGYTF.